These 20 T cell receptor beta chains were sequenced from one sample in a study of blood T cell repertoires in COVID-19 (dated by TCRdb to the early 2020s). Libraries were made using the immunoSEQ multiplex PCR assay. TCRdb stores this immuneACCESS table with in-frame sequences only. Part of the clones is absent; in the studies checked, under half of the shortfall reflects unresolved V genes, and no reason is known for the rest. In this sample the table shows hundreds of thousands of clones, 65% to 90% of which occur a single time. Roughly 7% of the sample is in the top ten clones. The sequencing sample was made of peripheral blood. The receptors derive from a human donor in a cohort sampled during active COVID-19.

V and J are TRBV18 and TRBJ1-2; 8 bases align to TRBD1. Germline lookup yields CDR1 KGHSH and CDR2 LQKENI. The CDR3 has 13 amino acids. V shed 6 bases and J 10 bases; nucleotides not matched to a gene: 10. The CDR3 sequence is CASSPSLTGDYTF. DNA for the CDR3: TGTGCCAGCTCGCCTAGCTTGACAGGGGACTACACCTTC. Variable domain in full (rest from reference TRBV18 and TRBJ1-2): NAGVMQNPRHLVRRRGQEARLRCSPMKGHSHVYWYRQLPEEGLKFMVYLQKENIIDESGMPKERFSAEFPKEGPSILRIQQVVRGDSAAYFCASSPSLTGDYTFGSGTRLTVV.

The chain couples TRBV13 to TRBJ1-1, with 8 bases identical to TRBD1. Germline lookup yields CDR1 PRHDT and CDR2 FYEKMQ (reference sequence). The CDR3 extends over 14 amino acids. J lost 7 bases, V lost 5 bases, and 9 bases had no gene match. CDR3 DNA sequence: TGTGCCAGCAGCCTCCACGGGACAGGATTTGAAGCTTTCTTT. This translates into CASSLHGTGFEAFF.

This chain joins TRBV5-1 and TRBJ2-2; D might be TRBD2 (5 bases). Germline assignment: CDR1 SGHRS and CDR2 YFSETQ. Trimming removed 4 bases from V and 7 bases from J, with 14 bases in between. The CDR3 is 14 residues long. Here the CDR3 DNA reads TGCGCCAGCAGCCAGAATGCTGAGGGCGGGGAGCTGTTTTTT. Translated: CASSQNAEGGELFF.

This clone was observed a few times. The J gene is TRBJ2-6, the V gene TRBV4-1; 8 nucleotides match TRBD2. This CDR3 has 18 amino acids. In germline, CDR1 is MGHRA, CDR2 YSYEKL. Unmatched junction bases numbered 15, after V lost 0 bases and J lost 11 bases. CDR3 coding DNA: TGCGCCAGCAGCCAAGATCCCAGCGGGGGCCCCCTTCACCACGTCCTGACTTTC. Translating gives CASSQDPSGGPLHHVLTF.

This chain joins TRBV5-1 and TRBJ1-4; D not resolved. Between the trimmed V and J ends, which lost 0 bases and 8 bases, there was a span of 14 bases. This CDR3 has 15 residues. The germline V gene has CDR1 SGHRS and CDR2 YFSETQ. CDR3 nucleotide sequence: TGCGCCAGCAGCTTGGATTTCAACTTGGAGGAAAAACTGTTTTTT. It encodes CASSLDFNLEEKLFF. The full variable domain, in which reference TRBV5-1 and TRBJ1-4 provide the parts outside the CDR3, is KAGVTQTPRYLIKTRGQQVTLSCSPISGHRSVSWYQQTPGQGLQFLFEYFSETQRNKGNFPGRFSGRQFSNSRSEMNVSTLELGDSALYLCASSLDFNLEEKLFFGSGTQLSVL.

The gene calls are TRBV10-3 and TRBJ2-7; weak D call: TRBD2 (6 bases). The CDR3 spans 12 residues. Trimming removed 6 bases from V and 1 base from J, with 7 bases in between. Germline CDR1 ENHRY, CDR2 SYGVKD. CDR3 region: CAIRRGSYEQYF. CDR3 in DNA: TGTGCCATCAGACGGGGGTCCTACGAGCAGTACTTC.

The V and J genes are TRBV5-8 and TRBJ1-1; D ambiguous. From germline, CDR1 is SGHTS and CDR2 YDEGEE. V lost 0 bases and J lost 4, with 10 bases in between. The CDR3 has 14 amino acids. The CDR3 sequence is CASSLALVRTEAFF. The CDR3 bases are TGTGCCAGCAGCTTGGCTTTAGTACGCACTGAAGCTTTCTTT.

The V call is TRBV3-1 (or the pseudogene TRBV3-2), the J call TRBJ1-3, with D unresolved. The length of the CDR3 is 15 residues. V dropped 0 bases and J dropped 6 bases, with 12 bases sitting between them. Germline CDR1 LGHDT, CDR2 YNNKEL (reference sequence). The CDR3 region is CASSQDSGSENTIYF. The CDR3 nucleotides are TGTGCCAGCAGCCAAGATTCGGGGAGCGAAAACACCATATATTTT.

V is TRBV10-1 and J is TRBJ2-3; TRBD2 agrees at 9 bases. Germline CDR1 reads WNHNN; CDR2 reads SYGVQD (reference sequence). The CDR3 length is 15 residues. The junction had 5 bases not matched to a gene; V was cut back by 6 bases and J by 1 base. Here the CDR3 reads CASRAGTSRTDTQYF. DNA of the CDR3: TGCGCCAGCAGAGCCGGGACTAGCCGCACAGATACGCAGTATTTT.

The V gene is TRBV5-1, the J gene TRBJ1-6; 8 bases fit TRBD1. From germline, CDR1 is SGHRS and CDR2 YFSETQ. Unmatched junction bases numbered 7, after V lost 4 bases and J lost 7 bases. CDR3 length: 15 amino acids. In nucleotides, the CDR3 is TGCGCCAGCAGCGCAACACAGGGGGGGAATTCACCCCTCCACTTT. Protein product: CASSATQGGNSPLHF.

The chain carries TRBV7-9 and TRBJ2-2; D is possibly TRBD1 (5 bases). Germline values: CDR1 SEHNR, CDR2 FQNEAQ (reference sequence). V shed 3 bases and J shed 0 bases, with 14 bases lying between them. This CDR3 is built from 17 residues. The CDR3 nucleotides read TGTGCCAGCAGCTTGAAGGGGTTCCTAACGAACACCGGGGAGCTGTTTTTT. Translation: CASSLKGFLTNTGELFF.

The chain couples TRBV11-3 to TRBJ2-2; perhaps TRBD1 as D (5 bases). Trimming stripped 5 bases from V and 1 base from J, with 11 bases between. Germline V gives CDR1 SGHNT, CDR2 YENEEA. The CDR3 contains 15 residues. The chain's CDR3 is CASSRTQGNTGELFF. Here the CDR3 DNA reads TGTGCCAGCAGCCGGACCCAGGGGAACACCGGGGAGCTGTTTTTT.

The table lists this clone with a few counts. V and J are TRBV6-1 and TRBJ1-2; unclear D gene. The CDR3 length is 12 residues. The V end was cut by 2 bases, the J end by 5 bases, with 6 bases between. CDR1 and CDR2 from the germline V gene are MNHNS and SASEGT. The CDR3 loop is CASSEYSYGYTF. The DNA for the CDR3 is TGTGCCAGCAGTGAATACAGTTATGGCTACACCTTC.

This clone came up a few times. The sample holds other DNA sequences that translate to the same CDR3. This chain uses TRBV11-2 with TRBJ2-1, with D maybe TRBD2 (5 bases). Trimming cost V 3 bases and J 7 bases, with 7 bases left between them. CDR1 and CDR2 (germline): SGHAT, FQNNGV. The CDR3 contains 12 residues. This chain's CDR3 is CASSFRGNEQFF. CDR3 nucleotides: TGTGCCAGCAGCTTTCGAGGGAATGAGCAGTTCTTC.

The chain is built from TRBV7-8 and TRBJ2-3, with TRBD1 matching 8 bases. The CDR3 has 16 amino acids. The junction had 10 bases not matched to a gene; V was cut back by 3 bases and J by 5 bases. Germline V gene lookup returns CDR1 SGHVS and CDR2 FQNEAQ. The CDR3 region has the DNA TGTGCCAGCAGCTTTTCCCCCTACACAGGGGGAGATACGCAGTATTTT. It is translated as CASSFSPYTGGDTQYF.

The genes are TRBV19 and TRBJ1-5; 8 positions agree with TRBD1. CDR1 LNHDA and CDR2 SQIVND come from the germline V gene (reference sequence). Trimming removed 7 bases from V and 0 bases from J; junction bases left unmatched: 11. This CDR3 has 17 residues. The CDR3: CASTHRTGPYSNQPQHF. The DNA for the CDR3 is TGTGCCAGTACCCATCGGACAGGGCCCTATAGCAATCAGCCCCAGCATTTT.

The chain recombines TRBV5-4 with TRBJ2-1, with a possible D match to TRBD2 (7 bases). Trimming took 5 bases from V and 0 from J, leaving 21 bases between them. Germline CDR1 and CDR2: SGHNT and YYREEE (reference sequence). The CDR3 is 18 amino acids. The CDR3 DNA reads as TGTGCCAGCAGACGGAATTCGGGGGGCTCGAGCTCCTACAATGAGCAGTTCTTC. Its translation is CASRRNSGGSSSYNEQFF.

The CDR3 nucleotides read TGTGCCACCAGTGACAGTTTCTATGGCTACACCTTC. It encodes CATSDSFYGYTF. V usage is TRBV24-1 and J usage is TRBJ1-2; no definite D call. The ends were cut back, 4 bases at V and 4 bases at J, with 6 bases in the middle. Germline loops: CDR1 KGHDR, CDR2 SFDVKD. This CDR3 has 12 amino acids.

The gene calls are TRBV18 and TRBJ1-1, with unresolved D. The CDR3 runs 12 residues. V gave up 2 bases and J gave up 7 bases, with 8 bases separating them. Germline values: CDR1 KGHSH, CDR2 LQKENI. The CDR3 nucleotides are TGTGCCAGCTCACCATACGAGGGTGAAGCTTTCTTT. It specifies CASSPYEGEAFF.

This clone was observed a single time. This sequence joins TRBV7-9 and TRBJ1-3; unclear D gene. This CDR3 is built from 15 residues. Germline V gene sequence: CDR1 SEHNR, CDR2 FQNEAQ (reference sequence). V lost 5 bases and J 0 bases, leaving 11 bases between the germline ends. CDR3 protein: CASSLQDSSGNTIYF. DNA for the CDR3: TGTGCCAGCAGCCTCCAGGACTCCTCTGGAAACACCATATATTTT.